This TCR beta chain is from a study of CXCR3-negative and CXCR3-positive naive CD8 T cells. This CDR3 comprises 13 residues. From germline, CDR1 is SEHNR and CDR2 FQNEAQ (reference sequence). With regard to this clonotype: Its specificity is unknown.

By phenotype, naive CD8+ T cells were CD45RO-CCR7+CD27+CD95-. Study results and limitations: Naive subsets were similarly diverse, while memory CD8+ repertoires were much less diverse. Greater hydrophobicity was found in TRB CDR3s of CXCR3-positive naive cells than of CXCR3-negative naive cells. Naive cells used TRBV-TRBJ genes in much the same way whether CXCR3-negative or CXCR3-positive; memory cells did not.

The TRB cDNA libraries were prepared by 5' RACE with UMI labels. TCRdb reworked the 5' RACE reads into one entry per CDR3 protein, no DNA. The table lists 120,000 to 150,000 distinct CDR3 sequences. What was sequenced was naive CXCR3+ CD8+ T cells from blood. As for subset: CD45RO-CCR7+CD27+CD95- naive CD8+ T cells expressing CXCR3 (TNR3+). The genes are TRBV7-9 and TRBJ2-5. This sequence originates from a human donor in good health. Some clones in this sample may be carry-over from other donors' samples. The CDR3 sequence is CASSLRTQETQYF. The whole variable domain, filled in from reference TRBV7-9 and TRBJ2-5, reads DTGVSQNPRHKITKRGQNVTFRCDPISEHNRLYWYRQTLGQGPEFLTYFQNEAQLEKSRLLSDRFSAERPKGSFSTLEIQRTEQGDSAMYLCASSLRTQETQYFGPGTRLLVL.